The 15 T cell receptor beta chains reported below all come from one sample, sequenced in a study of shared clonotypes between healthy human individuals. Some clones are missing from TCRdb's copy, which holds only in-frame ones; the method was immunoSEQ multiplex PCR. Of roughly 2,500,000 clones in the sample, under 95% were seen once. Sample: naive CD4+ T cells from PBMCs. The sample's subset: CD45RA+ positively selected. The source of these receptors is a man aged 18 to 30 in good health. Some clones in this sample may be carry-over from other donors' samples.

The J gene is TRBJ2-2, the V gene TRBV7-3; D not resolved. Germline V gene lookup returns CDR1 SGHTA and CDR2 FQGTGA. V was pared by 5 bases and J by 5 bases, with 9 bases between. The CDR3 loop spans 13 amino acids. DNA of the CDR3: TGTGCCAGCAGCCCAACAGTTACCGGGGAGCTGTTTTTT. Amino acids: CASSPTVTGELFF.

The chain joins TRBV15 to TRBJ2-7; D is ambiguous. The CDR3 loop spans 14 amino acids. Germline V lookup: CDR1 LNHNV, CDR2 YYDKDF (reference sequence). The V end lost 0 bases, the J end lost 6 bases, and 12 bases lay between the germline ends. CDR3 DNA: TGTGCCACCAGCAGAGATAAAGGGTTTGTCGAGCAGTACTTC. Protein product: CATSRDKGFVEQYF.

The chain uses TRBV9 and TRBJ2-4; the match to TRBD2 covers 14 bases. V trimming: 4 bases; J trimming: 11 bases; junction bases outside the gene matches: 5. CDR3 length: 14 amino acids. From germline, CDR1 is SGDLS and CDR2 YYNGEE. The CDR3 loop is CASSPGLAGAFQYF. The CDR3 DNA sequence: TGTGCCAGCAGCCCGGGACTAGCGGGAGCCTTTCAGTACTTC.

V usage is TRBV11-2 and J usage is TRBJ1-2; no clear D. CDR1 is SGHAT and CDR2 is FQNNGV in the germline V gene. The CDR3 loop spans 13 amino acids. Trimming cost V 5 bases and J 8 bases, with 15 bases left between them. The CDR3 is CASSPLSSWGYTF. For the CDR3, the DNA is TGTGCCAGCAGCCCACTTAGTAGCTGGGGCTACACCTTC.

The CDR3 nucleotides read TGTGCCAGCAGCACGGACGGCAACTATGGCTACACCTTC. It encodes CASSTDGNYGYTF. The chain combines TRBV7-9 with TRBJ1-2; D call uncertain. Deletions cut 5 bases from V and 2 bases from J, with 9 bases between. The germline V gene encodes CDR1 SEHNR and CDR2 FQNEAQ (reference sequence). This CDR3 is 13 amino acids long.

This sequence joins TRBV10-2 and TRBJ1-6; 9 bases line up with TRBD1. The CDR3 has 16 amino acids. With 2 bases clipped from V and 9 bases from J, the junction kept 8 bases outside the gene matches. Germline CDR1 and CDR2: WSHSY and SAAADI. CDR3: CASSETGTGKGSPLHF. Here the CDR3 DNA reads TGCGCCAGCAGTGAGACCGGGACAGGGAAAGGTTCACCCCTCCACTTT.

The DNA for the CDR3 is TGTGCCAGCATCGAGAAGGGGGGCTATGGCTACACCTTC. As protein: CASIEKGGYGYTF. This chain connects TRBV28 to TRBJ1-2, with D perhaps TRBD1 (6 bases). Trimming removed 7 bases from V and 4 bases from J, with 13 bases in between. The CDR3 has 13 residues. The germline V gene encodes CDR1 MDHEN and CDR2 SYDVKM.

The CDR3 nucleotides are TGTGCCAGCAGCTTAGGCGGGCGGTACAATGAGCAGTTCTTC. It translates to CASSLGGRYNEQFF. The J gene is TRBJ2-1, the V gene TRBV7-3; D possibly corresponds to TRBD2 (5 bases). The CDR3 totals 14 residues. Between the trimmed V and J ends, which lost 2 bases and 4 bases, there was a span of 9 bases. Germline values: CDR1 SGHTA, CDR2 FQGTGA.

This chain uses TRBV5-1 with TRBJ2-1; the D is unclear. The germline V and J ends were trimmed by 0 bases and 5 bases, with 6 bases remaining between them. Germline V gene data show CDR1 as SGHRS and CDR2 as YFSETQ. CDR3 length equals 13 residues. DNA for the CDR3: TGCGCCAGCAGCTTGGACTGGGACAATGAGCAGTTCTTC. Translation: CASSLDWDNEQFF.

The chain recombines TRBV4-2 with TRBJ2-1; 10 bases fit TRBD2. CDR1 and CDR2 (germline): LGHNA, YNFKEQ. The CDR3 is 19 amino acids. V shed 0 bases, J shed 8 bases, and the junction held 16 bases outside the gene matches. The CDR3 DNA reads TGTGCCAGCAGCCAAGATGGGTTGGCGGCTAGCGGGAGTGTCGATGAGCAGTTCTTC. This sequence encodes CASSQDGLAASGSVDEQFF.

As DNA, the CDR3 is TGTGCCAGCAGCTCGACAGGGCCCTACGAGCAGTACTTC. This gives the protein CASSSTGPYEQYF. The chain joins TRBV14 to TRBJ2-7; TRBD1 matches at 7 bases. Germline CDR1 SGHDN, CDR2 FVKESK. V dropped 5 bases and J dropped 2; count of bases not matched to a gene: 3. This CDR3 region has 13 residues.

The chain employs TRBV28 and TRBJ2-7, with 10 bases lining up with TRBD1. This CDR3 has 15 amino acids. V lost 5 bases, J lost 6 bases, and 10 bases stayed unmatched. CDR1 and CDR2 from the germline V gene are MDHEN and SYDVKM. The CDR3 region is CASSILGTGDVEQYF. The CDR3 region has the DNA TGTGCCAGCAGTATTCTCGGGACAGGGGATGTCGAGCAGTACTTC.

This chain links TRBV5-1 with TRBJ2-1, with TRBD2 identical over 9 bases. Germline V CDR1 and CDR2: SGHRS, YFSETQ. The CDR3 consists of 15 residues. Trimming took 4 bases from V and 6 from J; bases not matched to a gene: 8. The CDR3 region is CASSPIAGVLNEQFF. The CDR3 nucleotides read TGCGCCAGCAGCCCGATAGCGGGAGTACTCAATGAGCAGTTCTTC.

Here the CDR3 reads CASSLDRFRTDTQYF. The DNA of the CDR3 is TGTGCCAGCAGCTTGGATAGGTTCCGCACAGATACGCAGTATTTT. The V gene is TRBV5-6, the J gene TRBJ2-3, with D unresolved. Germline V CDR1 and CDR2: SGHDT, YYEEEE. Trimming removed 0 bases from V and 1 base from J, with 9 bases in between. This CDR3 has 15 amino acids.

The chain carries TRBV6-4 and TRBJ2-5, with 15 bases fitting TRBD2. V trimming: 3 bases; J trimming: 4 bases; junction bases outside the gene matches: 9. The CDR3 is 18 amino acids. CDR1 is MRHNA and CDR2 is SNTAGT in the germline V gene. The CDR3, as DNA: TGTGCCAGCAGTGAACCGGGACTAGCGGGAGGCCGGGGAGAGACCCAGTACTTC. It specifies CASSEPGLAGGRGETQYF.